This T cell receptor beta chain was sequenced for a study of shared clonotypes between healthy human individuals. Study at large: Contributing individuals were a couple of females and a few males aged 18 to 49. The study, taken as a whole, reports: Sampling involved blood alone; tissue repertoires likely differ.

Germline V gives CDR1 GTSNPN, CDR2 SVGIG (reference sequence). CDR3 length: 14 amino acids. Deletions cut 2 bases from V and 0 bases from J, with 11 bases between. Assay used: immunoSEQ multiplex PCR; TCRdb lists only in-frame clones, some missing. Of some 2 million clones in the sample, 85% to 95% are singletons; the top ten hold 0.9% to 1.3%. It was CD45RO-negative cells, positively selected for CCR7, that made up naive CD8 cells, with terminally differentiated effector memory CD45RA+ cells excluded. As regards this clone: What it binds is not known. The sample carries other DNA sequences with the same CDR3.

Sequencing was carried out using naive CD8+ T cells sorted from blood. This sequence originates from a man aged 18-30 years in good health. The chain uses TRBV30 and TRBJ2-7; D possibly corresponds to TRBD2 (5 bases). This CDR3 reads CAWSISGSSYEQYF. CDR3 in DNA: TGTGCCTGGAGTATATCGGGGAGCTCCTACGAGCAGTACTTC.